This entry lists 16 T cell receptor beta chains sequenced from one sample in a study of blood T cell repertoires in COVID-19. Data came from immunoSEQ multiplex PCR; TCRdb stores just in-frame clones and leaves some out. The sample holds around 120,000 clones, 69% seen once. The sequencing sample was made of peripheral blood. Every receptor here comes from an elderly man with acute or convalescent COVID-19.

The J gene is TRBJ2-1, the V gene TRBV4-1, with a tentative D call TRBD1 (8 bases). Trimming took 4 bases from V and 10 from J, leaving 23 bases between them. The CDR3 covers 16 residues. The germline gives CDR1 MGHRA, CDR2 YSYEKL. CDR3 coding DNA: TGCGCCAGCAGCCCCATACAAAGACAGGGGAGGGCGGAGCAGTTCTTC. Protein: CASSPIQRQGRAEQFF.

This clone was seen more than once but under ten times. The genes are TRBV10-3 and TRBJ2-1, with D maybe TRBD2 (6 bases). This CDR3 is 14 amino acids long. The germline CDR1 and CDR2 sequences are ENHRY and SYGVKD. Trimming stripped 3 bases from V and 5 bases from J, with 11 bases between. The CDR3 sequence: CAISEQERDNEQFF. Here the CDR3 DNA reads TGTGCCATCAGTGAACAAGAGCGGGACAATGAGCAGTTCTTC.

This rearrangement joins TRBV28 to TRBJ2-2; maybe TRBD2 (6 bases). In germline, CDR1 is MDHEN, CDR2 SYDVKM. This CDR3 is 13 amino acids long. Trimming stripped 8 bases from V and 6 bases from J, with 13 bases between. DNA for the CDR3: TGTGCCAGCCTCTGGGAGGAACCCGGGGAGCTGTTTTTT. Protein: CASLWEEPGELFF.

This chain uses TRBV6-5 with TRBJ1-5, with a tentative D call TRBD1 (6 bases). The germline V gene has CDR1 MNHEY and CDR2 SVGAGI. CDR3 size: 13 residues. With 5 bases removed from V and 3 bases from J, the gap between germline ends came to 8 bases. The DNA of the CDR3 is TGTGCCAGCAGTCGGACAGTCAATCAGCCCCAGCATTTT. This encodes CASSRTVNQPQHF.

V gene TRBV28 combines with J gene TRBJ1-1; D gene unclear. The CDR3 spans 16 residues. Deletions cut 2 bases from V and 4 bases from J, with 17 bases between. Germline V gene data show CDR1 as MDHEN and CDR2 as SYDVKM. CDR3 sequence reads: CASSLSGVKRRTEAFF. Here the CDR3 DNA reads TGTGCCAGCAGTTTAAGCGGCGTGAAAAGACGCACTGAAGCTTTCTTT.

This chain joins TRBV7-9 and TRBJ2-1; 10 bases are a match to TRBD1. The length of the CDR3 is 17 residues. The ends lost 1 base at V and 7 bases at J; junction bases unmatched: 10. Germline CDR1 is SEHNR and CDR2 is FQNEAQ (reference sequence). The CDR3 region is CASSLVLDRGVRNEQFF. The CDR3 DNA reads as TGTGCCAGCAGCTTAGTTTTGGACAGGGGGGTAAGGAATGAGCAGTTCTTC.

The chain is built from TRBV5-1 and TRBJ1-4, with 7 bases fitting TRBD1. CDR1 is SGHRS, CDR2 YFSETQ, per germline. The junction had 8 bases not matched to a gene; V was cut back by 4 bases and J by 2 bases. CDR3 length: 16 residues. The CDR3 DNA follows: TGCGCCAGCAGCGAGACGTCAGGGGGGACTAATGAAAAACTGTTTTTT. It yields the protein CASSETSGGTNEKLFF. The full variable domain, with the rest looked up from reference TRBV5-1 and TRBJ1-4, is KAGVTQTPRYLIKTRGQQVTLSCSPISGHRSVSWYQQTPGQGLQFLFEYFSETQRNKGNFPGRFSGRQFSNSRSEMNVSTLELGDSALYLCASSETSGGTNEKLFFGSGTQLSVL.

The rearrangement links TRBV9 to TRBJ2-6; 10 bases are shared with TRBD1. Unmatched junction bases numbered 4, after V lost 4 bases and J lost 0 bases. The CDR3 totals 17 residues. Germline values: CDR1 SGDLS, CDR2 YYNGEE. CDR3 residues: CASSKDRGSSGANVLTF. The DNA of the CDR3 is TGTGCCAGCAGCAAGGACAGGGGGAGCTCTGGGGCCAACGTCCTGACTTTC.

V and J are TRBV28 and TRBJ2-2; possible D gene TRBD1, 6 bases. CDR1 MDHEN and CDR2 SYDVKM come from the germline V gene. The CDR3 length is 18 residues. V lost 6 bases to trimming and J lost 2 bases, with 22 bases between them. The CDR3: CASSRKQGRRLNTGELFF. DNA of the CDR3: TGTGCCAGCAGCCGAAAACAGGGCCGAAGATTAAACACCGGGGAGCTGTTTTTT.

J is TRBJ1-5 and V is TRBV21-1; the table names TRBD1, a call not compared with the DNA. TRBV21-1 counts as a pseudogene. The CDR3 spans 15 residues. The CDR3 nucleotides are TGTGCCAGCAGCAATACAGGGAATGTAAGTCAGCCCCAGCATTTT. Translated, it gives CASSNTGNVSQPQHF.

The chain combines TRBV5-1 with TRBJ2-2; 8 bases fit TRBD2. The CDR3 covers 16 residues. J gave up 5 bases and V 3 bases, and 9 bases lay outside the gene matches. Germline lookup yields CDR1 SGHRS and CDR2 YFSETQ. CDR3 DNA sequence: TGCGCCAGCAGCTCCGAGCTCGGGAGGGGGACCGGGGAGCTGTTTTTT. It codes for CASSSELGRGTGELFF.

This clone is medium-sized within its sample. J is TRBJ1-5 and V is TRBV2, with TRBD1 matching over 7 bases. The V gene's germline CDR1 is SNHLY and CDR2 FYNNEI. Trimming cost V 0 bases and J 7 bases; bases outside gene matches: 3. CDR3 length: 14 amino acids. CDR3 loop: CASSEAQGRQPQHF. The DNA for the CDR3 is TGTGCCAGCAGTGAAGCACAGGGGAGGCAGCCCCAGCATTTT.

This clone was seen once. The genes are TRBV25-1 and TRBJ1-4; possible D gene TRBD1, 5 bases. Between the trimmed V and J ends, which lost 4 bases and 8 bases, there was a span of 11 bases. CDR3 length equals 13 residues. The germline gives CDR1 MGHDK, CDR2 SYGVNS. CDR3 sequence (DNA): TGTGCCAGCAGTGGGGGGGGTGGAGAAAAACTGTTTTTT. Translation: CASSGGGGEKLFF.

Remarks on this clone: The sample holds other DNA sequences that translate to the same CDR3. CDR3 coding DNA: TGTGCCAGTACCCAAGGGACAGCGTTCTCTGGAAACACCATATATTTT. Amino acids: CASTQGTAFSGNTIYF. J is TRBJ1-3 and V is TRBV19; the match to TRBD1 covers 7 bases. V dropped 7 bases and J dropped 0; count of bases not matched to a gene: 9. The CDR3 spans 16 residues. Germline V gives CDR1 LNHDA, CDR2 SQIVND (reference sequence).

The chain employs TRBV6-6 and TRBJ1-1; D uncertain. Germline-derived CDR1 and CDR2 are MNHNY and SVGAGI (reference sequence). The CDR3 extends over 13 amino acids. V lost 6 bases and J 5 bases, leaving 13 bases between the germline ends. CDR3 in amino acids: CASRLTEGTEAFF. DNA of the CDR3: TGTGCCAGCAGGCTGACCGAGGGAACTGAAGCTTTCTTT.

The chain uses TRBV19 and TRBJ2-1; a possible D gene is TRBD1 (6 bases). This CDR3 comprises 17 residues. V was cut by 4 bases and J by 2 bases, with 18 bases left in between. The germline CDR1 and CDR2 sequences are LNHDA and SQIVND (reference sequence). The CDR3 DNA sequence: TGTGCCAGTAGTACCTCCCACAGGGATCAGGCCTACAATGAGCAGTTCTTC. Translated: CASSTSHRDQAYNEQFF.